The 14 T cell receptor beta chains below all came from one sample that was sequenced in a study of CD8 T cells in ankylosing spondylitis. TCRdb re-analysed the 5' RACE reads in MiXCR, keeping a single row per CDR3 protein. The table has around 150,000 distinct CDR3 sequences, about 7% seen once. Sequencing was carried out using blood, either unsorted or a sorted T cell fraction (not recorded which). The source of these receptors is a female donor with ankylosing spondylitis or in good health (not recorded which).

The chain joins TRBV29-1 to TRBJ1-4, with 9 bases matching TRBD1. Germline V gives CDR1 SQVTM, CDR2 ANQGSEA. The CDR3 is 13 amino acids. Trimming took 6 bases from V and 5 from J; bases not matched to a gene: 4. The CDR3 bases are TGCAGCGTGGGGACAGGGCAAAATGAAAAACTGTTTTTT. It codes for CSVGTGQNEKLFF.

This clonotype has ten or more counts. V usage is TRBV7-9 and J usage is TRBJ1-2; TRBD1 might be the D (6 bases). The ends were cut back, 8 bases at V and 7 bases at J, with 17 bases in the middle. CDR1 and CDR2 from the germline V gene are SEHNR and FQNEAQ (reference sequence). The CDR3 contains 13 residues. In DNA form, the CDR3 reads TGTGCCAGCGGACTCTCAGGGGTCGGTGGCTACACCTTC. Its protein product is CASGLSGVGGYTF. Full variable domain (rest looked up from reference TRBV7-9 and TRBJ1-2): DTGVSQNPRHKITKRGQNVTFRCDPISEHNRLYWYRQTLGQGPEFLTYFQNEAQLEKSRLLSDRFSAERPKGSFSTLEIQRTEQGDSAMYLCASGLSGVGGYTFGSGTRLTVV.

There are many counts of this clonotype. The chain recombines TRBV27 with TRBJ2-5; D is possibly TRBD1 or TRBD2 (5 bases each). V lost 1 base, J lost 0 bases, and 9 bases lay in between. Per the germline V gene, CDR1 is MNHEY and CDR2 is SMNVEV (reference sequence). This CDR3 has 15 residues. In DNA form, the CDR3 reads TGTGCCAGCAGTTTATTGGGGGATTACCAAGAGACCCAGTACTTC. This sequence encodes CASSLLGDYQETQYF.

This clonotype was counted at least ten times. The V and J genes are TRBV24-1 and TRBJ1-2; TRBD1 matches 9 bases. The CDR3 length is 14 residues. Germline V gene data show CDR1 as KGHDR and CDR2 as SFDVKD. The ends lost 2 bases at V and 5 bases at J; junction bases unmatched: 2. CDR3: CATSDSDRGYGYTF. DNA of the CDR3: TGTGCCACCAGTGATTCGGACAGGGGTTATGGCTACACCTTC.

This clonotype was observed a handful of times. The V and J genes are TRBV30 and TRBJ2-2; maybe TRBD2 (7 bases). V lost 1 base to trimming and J lost 4 bases, with 16 bases between them. CDR1 and CDR2 from the germline V gene are GTSNPN and SVGIG (reference sequence). The CDR3 runs to 16 residues. In DNA, the CDR3 is TGTGCCTGGAGTGGTTTGGCGGGGGCTACCACCGGGGAGCTGTTTTTT. It codes for CAWSGLAGATTGELFF.

The table lists this clonotype with a few counts. The rearrangement links TRBV7-9 to TRBJ1-2; the D gene is possibly TRBD1 (5 bases). V lost 4 bases and J lost 0, with 12 bases in between. Germline V gene lookup returns CDR1 SEHNR and CDR2 FQNEAQ (reference sequence). The CDR3 loop spans 15 amino acids. The chain's CDR3 is CASSSGTAANYGYTF. The DNA of the CDR3 is TGTGCCAGCAGCTCCGGGACGGCAGCTAACTATGGCTACACCTTC.

The table lists this clonotype with a count of one. V is TRBV5-1 and J is TRBJ2-1, with D perhaps given as TRBD1 or TRBD2 (5 bases each). CDR1 SGHRS and CDR2 YFSETQ come from the germline V gene. Trimming cost V 1 base and J 8 bases, with 13 bases left between them. There are 14 residues in the CDR3. Written as DNA, the CDR3 is TGCGCCAGCAGCTTGCGTGGGGGTATCGATGAGCAGTTCTTC. Translated, it gives CASSLRGGIDEQFF. Together with reference TRBV5-1 and TRBJ2-1, the CDR3 gives the full variable domain: KAGVTQTPRYLIKTRGQQVTLSCSPISGHRSVSWYQQTPGQGLQFLFEYFSETQRNKGNFPGRFSGRQFSNSRSEMNVSTLELGDSALYLCASSLRGGIDEQFFGPGTRLTVL.

This clonotype was observed at least ten times. V and J are TRBV6-6 and TRBJ2-1; 7 bases agree with TRBD2. CDR3 length: 12 residues. V shed 5 bases and J 9 bases; nucleotides not matched to a gene: 4. CDR1 is MNHNY and CDR2 is SVGAGI in the germline V gene (reference sequence). The CDR3 region is CASSGLDGEQFF. CDR3 bases: TGTGCCAGCAGTGGACTAGACGGTGAGCAGTTCTTC.

This clonotype was detected ten times or more. The V and J genes are TRBV7-2 and TRBJ2-1; TRBD1 might be the D (5 bases). Germline CDR1 is SGHTA and CDR2 is FQGNSA. This CDR3 is built from 14 residues. V lost 11 bases to trimming and J lost 2 bases, with 16 bases between them. The CDR3 region is CARERGTAYNEQFF. The DNA of the CDR3 is TGTGCCCGTGAAAGGGGAACAGCCTACAATGAGCAGTTCTTC.

The table lists this clonotype with many counts. The CDR3: CASRQGTGQGNTIYF. In DNA form, the CDR3 reads TGTGCCAGCAGACAGGGGACAGGGCAAGGAAACACCATATATTTT. V gene TRBV12-3 or TRBV12-4 combines with J gene TRBJ1-3, with 9 bases fitting TRBD1. The CDR3 covers 15 residues. V shed 6 bases, J shed 4 bases, and the junction held 7 bases outside the gene matches.

There are many counts of this clonotype. The rearrangement links TRBV20-1 to TRBJ1-1; the match to TRBD1 covers 10 bases. CDR1 and CDR2 from the germline V gene are DFQATT and SNEGSKA (reference sequence). J lost 0 bases, V lost 6 bases, and 7 bases had no gene match. The CDR3 covers 15 residues. The CDR3 DNA follows: TGCAGTGCCCCTCGACAGGGGGCCATGAACACTGAAGCTTTCTTT. Translating it yields CSAPRQGAMNTEAFF.

This clonotype was seen ten or more times. At one of its ends the junction is not consistent with the germline gene, which may arise from a read error. The chain recombines TRBV2 with TRBJ1-5; 9 nucleotides line up with TRBD1. Per germline, CDR1 SNHLY and CDR2 FYNNEI. The CDR3 is 14 residues long. CDR3 region: CASSEGQGSQPQHF. The CDR3 DNA sequence: TGTGCCAGCAGCGAAGGACAGGGGAGCCAGCCCCAGCATTTT.

Ten or more counts support this clonotype. The gene calls are TRBV28 and TRBJ2-1, with TRBD2 identical over 9 bases. V gave up 5 bases and J gave up 4 bases; unmatched junction bases: 3. This CDR3 is 14 amino acids long. Germline V gene lookup returns CDR1 MDHEN and CDR2 SYDVKM. The CDR3 region has the DNA TGTGCCAGCAGTCGCGGGGGGGTGTACAATGAGCAGTTCTTC. Its translation is CASSRGGVYNEQFF.

This clonotype was detected ten times or more. This chain links TRBV3-1 with TRBJ2-3; 7 nucleotides match TRBD2. The CDR3 runs 12 residues. The J segment lost 9 bases and the V segment lost 1 base, leaving 1 base of the junction unmatched. In germline, CDR1 is LGHDT, CDR2 YNNKEL (reference sequence). The CDR3 reads CASSQGDYTQYF. The CDR3 region has the DNA TGTGCCAGCAGCCAAGGGGACTACACGCAGTATTTT.